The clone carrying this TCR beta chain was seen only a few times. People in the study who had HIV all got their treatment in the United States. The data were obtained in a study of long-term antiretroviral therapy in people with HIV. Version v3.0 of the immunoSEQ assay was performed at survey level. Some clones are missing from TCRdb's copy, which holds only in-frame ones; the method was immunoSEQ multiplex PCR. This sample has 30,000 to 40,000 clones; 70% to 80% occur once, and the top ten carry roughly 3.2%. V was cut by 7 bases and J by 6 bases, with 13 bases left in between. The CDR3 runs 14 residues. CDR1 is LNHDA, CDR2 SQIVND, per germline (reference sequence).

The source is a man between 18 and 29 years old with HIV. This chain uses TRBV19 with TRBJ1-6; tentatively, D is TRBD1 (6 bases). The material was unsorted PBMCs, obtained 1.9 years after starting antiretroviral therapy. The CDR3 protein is CASNHRASNSPLHF. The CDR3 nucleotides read TGTGCCAGTAATCACAGGGCATCTAATTCACCCCTCCACTTT.